Below, 21 T cell receptor beta chains from the same sample are listed, as sequenced in a study of post-analysis software for immune sequencing data. Study results and caveats: Relative to controls, patients had about 5 TRBV segments at higher frequency, with TRBV5-6, TRBV5-1 and TRBV20-1 among these.

Antigens of these TCRs are unknown. Presence of unique molecular identifiers characterized the TCR beta cDNA libraries. TCRdb processed the PCR reads anew with MiXCR; each CDR3 protein has one entry. The sample carries 650,000 to 850,000 distinct CDR3 sequences, 46% recorded once. The sequencing sample was made of blood. These receptors came from a girl aged 5-17 years with multiple sclerosis.

The V gene is TRBV6-5, the J gene TRBJ2-5; 10 bases line up with TRBD2. Germline V gene sequence: CDR1 MNHEY, CDR2 SVGAGI. V shed 2 bases and J 4 bases; nucleotides not matched to a gene: 13. This CDR3 is 18 amino acids long. The CDR3 coding sequence is TGTGCCAGCAGTTACCCCTTCTCCATAGCGGGAGGTAGAGAGACCCAGTACTTC. Protein sequence: CASSYPFSIAGGRETQYF.

V gene TRBV28 combines with J gene TRBJ2-3, with 10 bases aligning to TRBD1. The trim removed 8 bases at V and 2 bases at J, leaving 10 bases unmatched. The germline V gene encodes CDR1 MDHEN and CDR2 SYDVKM. The length of the CDR3 is 16 residues. The CDR3 DNA follows: TGTGCCAGCGAGGTCCGGGACAGGGGTTTCACAGATACGCAGTATTTT. It specifies CASEVRDRGFTDTQYF.

This clonotype was seen a few times. V usage is TRBV7-2 and J usage is TRBJ2-1, with D tentatively TRBD1 or TRBD2 (5 bases each). The ends were cut back, 0 bases at V and 15 bases at J, with 18 bases in the middle. This CDR3 has 14 amino acids. The germline V gene has CDR1 SGHTA and CDR2 FQGNSA. CDR3 amino acids: CASSLAIDWDRLFF. CDR3 sequence (DNA): TGTGCCAGCAGCTTAGCTATCGATTGGGACCGGCTGTTCTTC.

This clonotype was picked up a small number of times. The chain carries TRBV5-1 and TRBJ1-6; TRBD1 matches 8 bases. V lost 4 bases to trimming and J lost 6 bases; unmatched junction nucleotides: 6. CDR1 and CDR2 (germline): SGHRS, YFSETQ. This CDR3 is built from 15 residues. The CDR3 reads CASSEDRVGNSPLHF. In DNA form, the CDR3 reads TGCGCCAGCAGCGAGGACAGGGTGGGTAATTCACCCCTCCACTTT.

A few counts support this clonotype. The CDR3 spells CASKLTVGREQYF. The CDR3, as DNA: TGTGCCAGCAAATTGACCGTGGGGCGGGAGCAGTACTTC. This sequence joins TRBV27 and TRBJ2-4, with TRBD2 matching over 7 bases. This CDR3 has 13 amino acids. With 7 bases clipped from V and 13 bases from J, the junction kept 13 bases outside the gene matches. Germline CDR1 and CDR2: MNHEY and SMNVEV (reference sequence).

This clonotype was seen more than once but under ten times. This chain connects TRBV29-1 to TRBJ2-7; 7 bases agree with TRBD1. CDR3 size: 13 residues. Germline CDR1 SQVTM, CDR2 ANQGSEA. With V trimmed by 5 bases and J by 1 base, 5 bases remained unmatched. DNA for the CDR3: TGCAGCGTTCGGGACAGAGCATCCTACGAGCAGTACTTC. It specifies CSVRDRASYEQYF.

V gene TRBV9 combines with J gene TRBJ2-1; 9 nucleotides agree with TRBD1. Looked up from germline, CDR1 is SGDLS and CDR2 is YYNGEE. V lost 7 bases to trimming and J lost 4 bases; unmatched junction nucleotides: 9. CDR3 length: 15 amino acids. The CDR3 region is CASSESGTGYNEQFF. CDR3 DNA: TGTGCCAGCTCCGAATCCGGGACAGGGTACAATGAGCAGTTCTTC.

J is TRBJ1-4 and V is TRBV20-1; 7 bases fit TRBD1. The V gene end was trimmed by 3 bases and the J gene end by 6 bases; junction bases not matched to a gene: 10. CDR1 DFQATT and CDR2 SNEGSKA come from the germline V gene (reference sequence). The CDR3 loop spans 15 amino acids. The CDR3 protein is CSASARGGGDEKLFF. The CDR3 coding sequence is TGCAGTGCTAGCGCCAGGGGGGGTGGTGATGAAAAACTGTTTTTT.

The chain couples TRBV3-1 to TRBJ2-7, with D tentatively TRBD2 (5 bases). The germline gives CDR1 LGHDT, CDR2 YNNKEL (reference sequence). V lost 2 bases and J lost 2, with 7 bases in between. The length of the CDR3 is 13 residues. For the CDR3, the DNA is TGTGCCAGCAGCCAATCCGGGACCTACGAGCAGTACTTC. Residues: CASSQSGTYEQYF.

The chain carries TRBV12-3 or TRBV12-4 and TRBJ2-1, with 13 nucleotides matching TRBD2. This CDR3 region has 14 residues. V gave up 4 bases and J gave up 12 bases; unmatched junction bases: 6. The CDR3 reads CASSSGLAGRGQFF. CDR3 DNA sequence: TGTGCCAGCAGTTCGGGACTAGCGGGAAGGGGGCAGTTCTTC.

This clonotype was seen many times. The rearrangement joins TRBV7-9 to TRBJ2-5; the D is unclear. Trimming shortened V by 1 base and J by 2 bases, and 8 bases separated the two germline ends. The CDR3 has 14 amino acids. Germline CDR1 reads SEHNR; CDR2 reads FQNEAQ (reference sequence). CDR3 in amino acids: CASSLVGQQETQYF. The CDR3 DNA reads TGTGCCAGCAGCTTAGTTGGCCAGCAAGAGACCCAGTACTTC.

The chain combines TRBV4-1 with TRBJ2-1; D call uncertain. There are 15 residues in the CDR3. Germline values: CDR1 MGHRA, CDR2 YSYEKL. Trimming took 0 bases from V and 2 from J, leaving 8 bases between them. The CDR3 loop is CASSQEGGPYNEQFF. DNA for the CDR3: TGCGCCAGCAGCCAAGAGGGTGGGCCCTACAATGAGCAGTTCTTC.

There are a few counts of this clonotype. CDR3 bases: TGTGCCAGCAGCTTAATGCGGGGATCCTACAATGAGCAGTTCTTC. Translated, it gives CASSLMRGSYNEQFF. The chain links TRBV11-2 to TRBJ2-1; D might be TRBD2 (6 bases). V shed 2 bases and J shed 1 base, with 9 bases lying between them. Germline values: CDR1 SGHAT, CDR2 FQNNGV. There are 15 residues in the CDR3.

The V gene is TRBV12-3 or TRBV12-4, the J gene TRBJ2-3; 10 bases are shared with TRBD2. V trimming: 3 bases; J trimming: 3 bases; junction bases outside the gene matches: 9. The CDR3 spans 17 residues. CDR3 sequence: CASSFGSGRLGTDTQYF. CDR3 in DNA: TGTGCCAGCAGTTTTGGTAGCGGGAGGTTAGGGACAGATACGCAGTATTTT.

The chain carries TRBV28 and TRBJ2-1; 9 bases line up with TRBD1. After removal of 6 bases from V and 8 bases from J, the junction contained 11 bases not matched to a gene. Germline V lookup: CDR1 MDHEN, CDR2 SYDVKM. This CDR3 region has 15 residues. CDR3 nucleotides: TGTGCCAGCAGCCCCCCCGGGACAGGGAGGGATGAGCAGTTCTTC. This translates into CASSPPGTGRDEQFF.

This clonotype showed up just a few times. At one of its ends the junction is not consistent with the germline gene, which may arise from a read error. The chain links TRBV5-1 to TRBJ1-4; no reliable D call. CDR1 is SGHRS, CDR2 YFSETQ, per germline. This CDR3 contains 15 residues. The CDR3, as DNA: TGCGCCAGCAGCTCAGGACGGAGCCATAATGAAAAACGGTTTTTT. This codes for CASSSGRSHNEKRFF.

The chain recombines TRBV7-9 with TRBJ2-1, with no clear D. V shed 1 base and J shed 3 bases, with 13 bases lying between them. CDR1 is SEHNR, CDR2 FQNEAQ, per germline (reference sequence). CDR3 length: 16 amino acids. The CDR3: CASSLEEETNYNEQFF. As DNA, the CDR3 is TGTGCCAGCAGCTTAGAAGAAGAAACAAACTACAATGAGCAGTTCTTC.

CDR3 nucleotide sequence: TGTGCCAGCAGCCAAGATCTGGTAGCGCTTGAGCAGTTCTTC. Encoded protein: CASSQDLVALEQFF. J is TRBJ2-1 and V is TRBV14, with D possibly being TRBD2 (5 bases). The V and J ends lost 0 bases and 9 bases respectively, with 12 bases between them. Looked up from germline, CDR1 is SGHDN and CDR2 is FVKESK. This CDR3 has 14 amino acids.

The CDR3 reads CASSTANQPQHF. The CDR3 nucleotides are TGTGCCAGCAGCACCGCCAATCAGCCCCAGCATTTT. The rearrangement joins TRBV7-9 to TRBJ1-5; D is unresolved. The V end lost 5 bases, the J end lost 3 bases, and 5 bases lay between the germline ends. The CDR3 spans 12 residues. Germline loops: CDR1 SEHNR, CDR2 FQNEAQ (reference sequence).

There are a few counts of this clonotype. The rearrangement uses TRBV9 and TRBJ2-7; no reliable D call. Germline V gene lookup returns CDR1 SGDLS and CDR2 YYNGEE. The V gene lost 4 bases and the J gene lost 6 bases, with 14 bases spanning the gap. CDR3 length equals 13 residues. CDR3 in amino acids: CASSPRPGPEQYF. In nucleotides, the CDR3 is TGTGCCAGCAGCCCCCGCCCAGGCCCCGAGCAGTACTTC.

The chain employs TRBV4-1 and TRBJ2-7, with TRBD1 matching over 7 bases. V gave up 2 bases and J gave up 0 bases; unmatched junction bases: 4. Germline V gives CDR1 MGHRA, CDR2 YSYEKL. CDR3 length: 15 residues. The CDR3 loop is CASSQSEGASYEQYF. The CDR3 DNA follows: TGCGCCAGCAGCCAATCAGAGGGGGCCTCCTACGAGCAGTACTTC.